This entry features one T cell receptor (beta chain) sequence. What it binds is unknown. PCR was performed using 60 Vbeta and 13 Jbeta primers. Sequencing used immunoSEQ multiplex PCR; TCRdb keeps in-frame clones, though not all of them. The sample holds 110,000 to 150,000 clones, roughly 73% seen once. This record belongs to a study of cytomegalovirus exposure and HLA in healthy donors. This CDR3 contains 15 residues. Losses at the gene ends were 7 bases for V and 4 bases for J; bases not matched to a gene: 9. In germline, CDR1 is MNHNS, CDR2 SASEGT. Findings of the study overall: One variant, a missense change in DCLRE1C, was linked in a later analysis to TCR beta V- and J-gene trimming.

Input material: PBMCs. The chain employs TRBV6-1 and TRBJ1-1; 10 bases fit TRBD1. This TCR was sampled from a man in his forties in good health and CMV-seronegative. CDR3 loop: CASMMGQGRFTEAFF. The CDR3 bases are TGTGCCAGCATGATGGGACAGGGGCGGTTCACTGAAGCTTTCTTT.